This T cell receptor beta chain was captured in a study of cytomegalovirus exposure and HLA in healthy donors. Across the study: The Caucasian-associated ancestry cluster contained about 80% of the roughly 390 genotyped donors.

V shed 2 bases, J shed 2 bases, and the junction held 7 bases outside the gene matches. CDR3 length equals 16 residues. The germline gives CDR1 SGDLS, CDR2 YYNGEE. Whole-study results and caveats: The study flagged some 170 TCR beta chains as cytomegalovirus-associated. V- and J-gene trimming in TCR beta was tied to a missense DCLRE1C variant by an analysis performed later. Earlier analysis yielded a pattern in which most TCR beta V segments were productive about 90% or about 30% of the time.

With regard to this clone: Its antigen is unidentified.

A multiplex PCR was run with 60 Vbeta primers and 13 Jbeta primers. TCRdb's table, derived via immunoSEQ multiplex PCR, lists solely in-frame clones and lacks some. The record lists 110,000 to 150,000 clones, of which the ten most abundant hold more than 0.8%. The clonotype was recovered from a male donor in good health and CMV-seronegative. The sample comprised PBMCs. The chain carries TRBV9 and TRBJ2-5, with 9 nucleotides matching TRBD2. The CDR3 DNA reads as TGTGCCAGCAGCGTTAACAGCGGGGGGTCACAAGAGACCCAGTACTTC. It yields the protein CASSVNSGGSQETQYF.